The subject of this entry is one T cell receptor beta chain. What antigen it recognizes has not been identified. Base qualities are not provided; no much larger clone lies one nucleotide away. The data are from a study of blood T cell repertoires in COVID-19 (TCRdb year 2020). As for the study more broadly: The collaborator samples originated in the United States, Italy and Spain and spanned the acute and convalescent phases of COVID-19. The prospective study material was composed of cDNA or gDNA derived from T cells, B-cell-depleted T cells, or PBMCs. Subjects who had been exposed to COVID-19, were actively infected with it, or had recovered from it provided the deeply sampled blood TCRbeta repertoires that made up the dataset. The repertoires were released in a freely available public database intended as a resource for research on the immune response to SARS-CoV-2. The samples were drawn from the first 160 participants of the ongoing ImmuneRACE study and from 1,200 or so subjects provided by 6 global collaborators. The sample metadata nearly always contained a de-identified subject ID, COVID-19 status, age in years and sex. Where available, HLA class I and class II types were taken from metadata supplied by the sample provider and were not determined by assay-based typing.

What the work shows at the level of the full study, not this receptor alone: Clinical and demographic metadata were provided uncurated, with the amount varying by source and participant.

The CDR3 contains 15 residues, cysteine and phenylalanine counted. The CDR3 DNA has 45 bases and is translated from base 1. Cut back by 0 bases and 0 bases, the V and J ends lie 6 bases apart. Sequences SGHRS (CDR1) and YFSETQ (CDR2) are obtained from the germline V gene. Samples from volunteer blood donors who had recovered from COVID-19 were contributed by a second Seattle source. Collaborating institutions collected whole blood in K2EDTA tubes following their own protocols. For TCRbeta analysis, collaborator samples were shipped as frozen whole blood, as isolated PBMCs, or as DNA extracted from either sample type. The immunoSEQ Assay, a bias-controlled multiplex PCR, was used to amplify TCRbeta CDR3 regions from genomic DNA. Per the authors' processing: The number of nucleated cells in each sample was estimated from the amplification of reference gene primers within the assay. To quantify the absolute abundance of each unique TCRbeta CDR3 rearrangement, sequence reads were collapsed and filtered. Productive Simpson clonality was computed per sample as the square root of Simpson's diversity index over productive rearrangements. In its TCRdb copy, this immuneACCESS table keeps in-frame sequences only and misses some clones. Where compared with another copy, unresolved V genes explain less than half of these, and the others have no known cause. That table gives V, J and clone size, and the DNA gave D and trimming. The sample table records around 190,000 clones; roughly nine tenths of these occur just once. The ten largest make up 1.5% to 2% of the sample.

The TCR was taken from a man younger than 35 who had recovered from COVID-19. The sample taken for sequencing was peripheral blood. The rearrangement joined TRBV5-1 to TRBJ2-2; no D gene call is confident. CDR3 sequence: CASSLATANTGELFF. The bases are TGCGCCAGCAGCTTGGCTACAGCGAACACCGGGGAGCTGTTTTTT.